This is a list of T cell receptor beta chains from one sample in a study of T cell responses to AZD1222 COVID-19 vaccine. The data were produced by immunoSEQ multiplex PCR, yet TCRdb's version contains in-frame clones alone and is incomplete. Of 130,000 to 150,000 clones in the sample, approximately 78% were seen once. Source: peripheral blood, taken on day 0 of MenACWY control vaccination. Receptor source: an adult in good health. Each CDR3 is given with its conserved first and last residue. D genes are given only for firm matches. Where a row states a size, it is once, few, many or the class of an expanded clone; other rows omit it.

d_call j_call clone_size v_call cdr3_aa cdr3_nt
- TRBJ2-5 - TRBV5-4 CASSSDTEETQYF TGTGCCAGCAGCTCCGATACTGAAGAGACCCAGTACTTC
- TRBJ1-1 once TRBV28 CASSLIRSEAFF TGTGCCAGCAGTTTAATCCGGTCTGAAGCTTTCTTT
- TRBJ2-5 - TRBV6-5 CASSYGGRQETQYF TGTGCCAGCAGTTACGGGGGAAGACAAGAGACCCAGTACTTC
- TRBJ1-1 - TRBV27 CATRGTGSTEAFF TGTGCCACTAGGGGAACAGGGTCCACTGAAGCTTTCTTT
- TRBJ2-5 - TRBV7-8 CASSAWGETQYF TGTGCCAGCAGCGCCTGGGGCGAGACCCAGTACTTC
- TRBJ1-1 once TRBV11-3 CASSLERNTEAFF TGTGCCAGCAGCTTAGAACGTAACACTGAAGCTTTCTTT
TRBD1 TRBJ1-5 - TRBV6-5 CASSRTGNLPQHF TGTGCCAGCAGCCGGACAGGGAACCTGCCCCAGCATTTT
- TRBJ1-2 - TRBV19 CASRTPFYGYTF TGTGCCAGTAGGACACCTTTCTATGGCTACACCTTC
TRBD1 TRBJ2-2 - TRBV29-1 CSVELRGRTGELFF TGCAGCGTTGAACTCAGGGGGCGCACCGGGGAGCTGTTTTTT
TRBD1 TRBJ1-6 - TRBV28 CASSQPGQGLTSPLHF TGTGCCAGCAGCCAACCGGGACAGGGTTTAACATCACCCCTCCACTTT
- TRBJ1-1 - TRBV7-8 CASSYQTGNTEAFF TGTGCCAGCAGCTATCAGACTGGCAACACTGAAGCTTTCTTT
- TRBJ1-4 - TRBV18 CASSQQNGGARNEKLFF TGTGCCAGCTCACAACAGAACGGGGGGGCGCGGAATGAAAAACTGTTTTTT
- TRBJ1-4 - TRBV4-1 CASSRWRNEKLFF TGCGCCAGCAGCCGGTGGCGAAATGAAAAACTGTTTTTT
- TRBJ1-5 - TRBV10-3 CAIIPGVRDQPQHF TGTGCCATCATCCCAGGGGTGCGAGATCAGCCCCAGCATTTT
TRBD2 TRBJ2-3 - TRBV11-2 CASSIEASGGDTQYF TGTGCCAGCAGCATAGAGGCTAGCGGGGGAGATACGCAGTATTTT
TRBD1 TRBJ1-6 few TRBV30 CAWSFRDSYNSPLHF TGTGCCTGGAGTTTTCGGGACAGCTATAATTCACCCCTCCACTTT
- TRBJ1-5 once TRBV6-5 CASSYSGGSQPQHF TGTGCCAGCAGTTACTCCGGGGGTAGTCAGCCCCAGCATTTT
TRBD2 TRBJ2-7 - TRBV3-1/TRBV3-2 CASSRGLAGGSYEQYF TGTGCCAGCAGCCGAGGACTAGCGGGGGGTTCCTACGAGCAGTACTTC
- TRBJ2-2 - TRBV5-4 CASSSRMGGTGELFF TGTGCCAGCAGCTCGAGAATGGGGGGCACCGGGGAGCTGTTTTTT
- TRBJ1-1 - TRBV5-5 CASSYYTENTEAFF TGTGCCAGCAGTTACTACACAGAGAACACTGAAGCTTTCTTT
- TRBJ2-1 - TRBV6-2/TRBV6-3 CASSSHRANNEQFF TGTGCCAGCAGTTCCCACAGGGCTAACAATGAGCAGTTCTTC
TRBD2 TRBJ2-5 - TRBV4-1 CASSQRTSNQETQYF TGCGCCAGCAGCCAAAGGACTAGCAACCAAGAGACCCAGTACTTC
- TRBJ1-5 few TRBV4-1 CASSHYTHNQPQHF TGCGCCAGCAGCCACTATACCCACAATCAGCCCCAGCATTTT
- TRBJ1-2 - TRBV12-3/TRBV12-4 CASSLNWYYGYTF TGTGCCAGCAGTTTAAACTGGTACTATGGCTACACCTTC
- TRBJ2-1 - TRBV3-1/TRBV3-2 CASSQGSLDEQFF TGTGCCAGCAGCCAAGGTAGTTTGGATGAGCAGTTCTTC
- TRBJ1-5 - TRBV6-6 CASTKQGQPQHF TGTGCCAGCACCAAACAGGGTCAGCCCCAGCATTTT
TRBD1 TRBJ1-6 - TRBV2 CATKEGARNSPLHF TGTGCCACCAAAGAGGGGGCGCGGAATTCACCCCTCCACTTT
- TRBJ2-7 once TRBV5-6 CASSRKGGMLQYF TGTGCCAGCAGCCGGAAGGGGGGTATGTTGCAGTACTTC
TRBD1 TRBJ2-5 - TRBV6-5 CAISTGGGKTQYF TGTGCCATCAGTACAGGGGGCGGAAAGACCCAGTACTTC
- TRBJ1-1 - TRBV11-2 CASSLGQVNTEAFF TGTGCCAGCAGCCTCGGGCAGGTGAACACTGAAGCTTTCTTT
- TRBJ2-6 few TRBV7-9 CASSLSRGLSGANVLTF TGTGCCAGCAGCTTGTCTCGCGGCCTCTCTGGGGCCAACGTCCTGACTTTC
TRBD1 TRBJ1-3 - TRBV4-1 CASSQERGLGNTIYF TGCGCCAGCAGCCAAGAGAGGGGGCTGGGAAACACCATATATTTT
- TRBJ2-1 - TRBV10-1 CASSKDSSSYNEQFF TGCGCCAGCAGCAAGGACAGCAGCTCCTACAATGAGCAGTTCTTC
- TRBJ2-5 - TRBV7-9 CASSFRERETQYF TGTGCCAGCAGCTTCCGGGAGCGGGAGACCCAGTACTTC
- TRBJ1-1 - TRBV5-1 CASSLFPDTPNTEAFF TGCGCCAGCAGCTTGTTTCCGGACACCCCGAACACTGAAGCTTTCTTT
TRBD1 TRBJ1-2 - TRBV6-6 CASSYSGTGRGIGYTF TGTGCCAGCAGTTACTCGGGGACAGGGCGGGGGATCGGCTACACCTTC
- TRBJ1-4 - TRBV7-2 CASSLWGARGEKLFF TGTGCCAGCAGCTTATGGGGGGCGCGGGGTGAAAAACTGTTTTTT
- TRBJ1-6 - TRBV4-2 CASSQDRPRNNSPLHF TGTGCCAGCAGCCAAGATCGTCCCAGGAATAATTCACCCCTCCACTTT
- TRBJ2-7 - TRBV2 CASSDSRVSYEQYF TGTGCCAGCAGTGACTCCAGGGTCTCCTACGAGCAGTACTTC
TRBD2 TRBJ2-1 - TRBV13 CASSLEKRGGSEQFF TGTGCCAGCAGCTTAGAGAAGCGGGGGGGTTCTGAGCAGTTCTTC
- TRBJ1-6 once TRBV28 CASSYSGPRVSPLHF TGTGCCAGCAGTTACTCGGGACCCAGGGTTTCACCCCTCCACTTT
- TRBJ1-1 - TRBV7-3 CASSRDSVVGTEAFF TGTGCCAGCAGCCGCGACAGTGTTGTCGGCACTGAAGCTTTCTTT